This paragraph covers one T cell receptor beta chain sequence. The record originates from a study of blood T cell repertoires in COVID-19. Germline V lookup: CDR1 MNHEY, CDR2 SVGEGT. V was shortened by 2 bases and J by 5 bases, with 12 bases between the two germline ends. This CDR3 contains 14 residues. This table comes from immunoSEQ multiplex PCR, and its TCRdb copy is limited to in-frame clones, with some not included. The sample consists of 200,000 to 250,000 clones, roughly 90% of them appearing once. This receptor was obtained from a woman aged 50 to 65 in a cohort exposed to, infected with or recovered from COVID-19 (not recorded which). The specimen sequenced was PBMCs or T cells enriched from blood (not recorded which). The rearrangement links TRBV6-2 or TRBV6-3 to TRBJ2-5; a possible D gene is TRBD2 (5 bases). CDR3 region: CASSYGGGGETQYF. In DNA, the CDR3 is TGTGCCAGCAGTTACGGCGGAGGTGGGGAGACCCAGTACTTC.